These 14 T cell receptor beta chains originate from one sample sequenced in a study of OX40 agonist ivuxolimab in advanced cancers. TCRdb keeps only in-frame clones here, not all; method: immunoSEQ multiplex PCR. The sample yields more than 85,000 clones, around 90% seen once. The sequences come from CD4+ or CD8+ T cells sorted from blood, collected in a trial of the OX40 agonist ivuxolimab. These receptors were taken from an adult with an advanced solid tumor such as melanoma, head and neck, liver or kidney cancer.

The chain joins TRBV4-2 to TRBJ2-2; a possible D gene is TRBD2 (6 bases). V lost 11 bases and J lost 0, with 16 bases in between. CDR1 is LGHNA and CDR2 is YNFKEQ in the germline V gene. This CDR3 comprises 15 residues. In DNA form, the CDR3 reads TGTGCCGCGGGGATAACTAGTTCGAACACCGGGGAGCTGTTTTTT. The encoded protein is CAAGITSSNTGELFF.

The chain uses TRBV5-1 and TRBJ2-4; perhaps TRBD2 as D (7 bases). The germline V and J ends were trimmed by 4 bases and 0 bases, with 26 bases remaining between them. Per the germline V gene, CDR1 is SGHRS and CDR2 is YFSETQ. This CDR3 is 20 amino acids long. The CDR3 coding sequence is TGCGCCAGCAGCGGGGGGGCGGTATGGCAGCCTGAACTAGCCAAAAACATTCAGTACTTC. This translates into CASSGGAVWQPELAKNIQYF.

V gene TRBV6-5 combines with J gene TRBJ2-5; maybe TRBD1 (5 bases). V was shortened by 2 bases and J by 7 bases, with 11 bases between the two germline ends. Germline CDR1 reads MNHEY; CDR2 reads SVGAGI. The CDR3 sequence is 13 residues long. The CDR3 DNA sequence: TGTGCCAGCAGTTACGGCCAGGGCGGGACCCAGTACTTC. Protein sequence: CASSYGQGGTQYF.

This chain joins TRBV18 and TRBJ1-6, with D uncertain. CDR1 and CDR2 (germline): KGHSH, LQKENI. This CDR3 is built from 15 residues. Trimming shortened V by 2 bases and J by 8 bases, and 13 bases separated the two germline ends. CDR3 amino acids: CASSPGVLLDSPLHF. CDR3 coding DNA: TGTGCCAGCTCACCAGGCGTCCTGCTGGATTCACCCCTCCACTTT. The full variable domain, its missing parts supplied by reference TRBV18 and TRBJ1-6, is NAGVMQNPRHLVRRRGQEARLRCSPMKGHSHVYWYRQLPEEGLKFMVYLQKENIIDESGMPKERFSAEFPKEGPSILRIQQVVRGDSAAYFCASSPGVLLDSPLHFGNGTRLTVT.

V is TRBV2 and J is TRBJ1-1; 12 bases match TRBD1. This CDR3 is 16 amino acids long. Germline-derived CDR1 and CDR2 are SNHLY and FYNNEI. Trimming removed 1 base from V and 10 bases from J; junction bases left unmatched: 10. In DNA, the CDR3 is TGTGCCAGCAGTGAAGAAGGGACAGGGGGCGCTATAGGAGCTTTCTTT. Its translation is CASSEEGTGGAIGAFF.

This clone was recorded a few times. The CDR3, as DNA: TGTGCCAGCAGCGTCATACAGGCGGCCCTGAACACTGAAGCTTTCTTT. It codes for CASSVIQAALNTEAFF. The chain carries TRBV7-3 and TRBJ1-1; tentative D call: TRBD1 (5 bases). The germline gives CDR1 SGHTA, CDR2 FQGTGA. The CDR3 loop spans 16 amino acids. Trimming cost V 5 bases and J 0 bases, with 16 bases left between them.

This chain joins TRBV14 and TRBJ1-2, with D tentatively TRBD1 (5 bases). This CDR3 is built from 15 residues. Germline V lookup: CDR1 SGHDN, CDR2 FVKESK. V lost 4 bases, J lost 2 bases, and 14 bases lay in between. The CDR3, as DNA: TGTGCCAGCAGCCGAGGGACCGCCTTGAACTATGGCTACACCTTC. Translating it yields CASSRGTALNYGYTF.

The chain employs TRBV6-1 and TRBJ1-2; perhaps TRBD1 as D (5 bases). CDR3 size: 15 residues. V dropped 1 base and J dropped 4 bases, with 13 bases sitting between them. Germline CDR1 and CDR2: MNHNS and SASEGT. This CDR3 reads CASSEVFRASYGYTF. The CDR3 DNA follows: TGTGCCAGCAGTGAAGTCTTCAGGGCTAGCTATGGCTACACCTTC.

As concerns this clone: At one boundary the junction diverges from the germline segment, which might be a read error. CDR3 in DNA: TGTGCCAGCAGTTCTGGACGGCTAATGAATCAGCCCCAGCATTTT. It specifies CASSSGRLMNQPQHF. The J gene is TRBJ1-5, the V gene TRBV10-3, with D unclear. Germline V gene data show CDR1 as ENHRY and CDR2 as SYGVKD. CDR3 length: 15 residues.

The J gene is TRBJ1-1, the V gene TRBV9; 9 bases align to TRBD1. Germline CDR1 and CDR2: SGDLS and YYNGEE. CDR3 length: 15 residues. With V trimmed by 3 bases and J by 3 bases, 6 bases remained unmatched. The CDR3 loop reads CASSARQGVDTEAFF. Here the CDR3 DNA reads TGTGCCAGCAGCGCCCGACAGGGGGTTGACACTGAAGCTTTCTTT.

The genes are TRBV2 and TRBJ1-5; D not certain. Trimming shortened V by 6 bases and J by 2 bases, and 8 bases separated the two germline ends. CDR1 SNHLY and CDR2 FYNNEI come from the germline V gene. This CDR3 has 13 residues. CDR3: CASSRGRNQPQHF. CDR3 nucleotide sequence: TGTGCCAGCAGCCGCGGTCGCAATCAGCCCCAGCATTTT.

V and J are TRBV6-6 and TRBJ1-3; unclear D gene. Looked up from germline, CDR1 is MNHNY and CDR2 is SVGAGI (reference sequence). Trimming cost V 4 bases and J 0 bases, with 7 bases left between them. This CDR3 region has 14 residues. The CDR3 coding sequence is TGTGCCAGCAGTTCCGAGGGCTCTGGAAACACCATATATTTT. Amino acids: CASSSEGSGNTIYF.

This clone appeared once. The chain employs TRBV5-6 and TRBJ2-7, with unresolved D. The V gene lost 0 bases and the J gene lost 8 bases, with 12 bases spanning the gap. This CDR3 region has 13 residues. CDR1 and CDR2 (germline): SGHDT, YYEEEE. The CDR3 region is CASSLEGSTKQYF. CDR3 nucleotides: TGTGCCAGCAGCTTGGAGGGCTCTACGAAGCAGTACTTC.

The chain links TRBV5-1 to TRBJ2-2; D not certain. CDR3 length: 14 amino acids. From germline, CDR1 is SGHRS and CDR2 YFSETQ. Trimming took off 7 bases at V and 3 bases at J, with 13 bases between the two ends. The CDR3 region has the DNA TGCGCCAGCGCCGAGAGAGCCGACACCGGGGAGCTGTTTTTT. Amino acids: CASAERADTGELFF.